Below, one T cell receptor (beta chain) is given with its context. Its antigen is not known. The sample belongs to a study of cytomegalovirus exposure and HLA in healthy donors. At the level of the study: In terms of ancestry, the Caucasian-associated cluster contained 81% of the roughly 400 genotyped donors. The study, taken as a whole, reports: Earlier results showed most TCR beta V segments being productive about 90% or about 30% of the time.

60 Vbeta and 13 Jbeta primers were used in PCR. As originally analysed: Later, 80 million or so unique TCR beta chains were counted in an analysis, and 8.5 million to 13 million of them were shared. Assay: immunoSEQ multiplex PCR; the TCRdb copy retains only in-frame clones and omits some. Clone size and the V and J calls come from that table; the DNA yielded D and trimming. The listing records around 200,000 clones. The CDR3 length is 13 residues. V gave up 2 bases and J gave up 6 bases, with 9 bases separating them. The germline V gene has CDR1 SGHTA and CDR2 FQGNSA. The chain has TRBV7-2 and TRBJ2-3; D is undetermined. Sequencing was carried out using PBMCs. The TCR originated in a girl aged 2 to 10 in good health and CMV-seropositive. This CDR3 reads CASSLRQADTQYF. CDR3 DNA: TGTGCCAGCAGCTTACGACAAGCTGATACGCAGTATTTT. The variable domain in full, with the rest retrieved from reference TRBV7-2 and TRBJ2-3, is GAGVSQSPSNKVTEKGKDVELRCDPISGHTALYWYRQSLGQGLEFLIYFQGNSAPDKSGLPSDRFSAERTGGSVSTLTIQRTQQEDSAVYLCASSLRQADTQYFGPGTRLTVL.